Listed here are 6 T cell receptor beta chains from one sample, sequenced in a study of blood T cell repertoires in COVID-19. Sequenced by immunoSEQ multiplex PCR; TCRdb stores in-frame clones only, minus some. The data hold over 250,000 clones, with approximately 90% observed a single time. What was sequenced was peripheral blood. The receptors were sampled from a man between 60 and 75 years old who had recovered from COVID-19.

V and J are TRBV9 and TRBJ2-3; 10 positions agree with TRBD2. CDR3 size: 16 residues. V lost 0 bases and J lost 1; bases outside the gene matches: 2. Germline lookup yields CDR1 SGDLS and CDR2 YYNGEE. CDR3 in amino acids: CASSVETSGGTDTQYF. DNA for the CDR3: TGTGCCAGCAGCGTAGAAACTAGCGGGGGCACAGATACGCAGTATTTT.

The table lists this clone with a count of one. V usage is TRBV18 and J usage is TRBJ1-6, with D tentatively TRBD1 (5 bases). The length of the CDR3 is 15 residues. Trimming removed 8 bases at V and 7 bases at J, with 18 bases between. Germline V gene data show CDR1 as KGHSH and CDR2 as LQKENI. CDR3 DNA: TGTGCCAGCGCGCCAGCAACCGGGGGGAATTCACCCCTCCACTTT. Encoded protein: CASAPATGGNSPLHF.

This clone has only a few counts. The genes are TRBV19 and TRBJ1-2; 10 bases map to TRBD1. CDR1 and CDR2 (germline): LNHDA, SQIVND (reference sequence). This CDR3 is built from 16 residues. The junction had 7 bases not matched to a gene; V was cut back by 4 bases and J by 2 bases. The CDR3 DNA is TGTGCCAGTAGTACTCGTCGGACAGGGGGAAACTATGGCTACACCTTC. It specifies CASSTRRTGGNYGYTF.

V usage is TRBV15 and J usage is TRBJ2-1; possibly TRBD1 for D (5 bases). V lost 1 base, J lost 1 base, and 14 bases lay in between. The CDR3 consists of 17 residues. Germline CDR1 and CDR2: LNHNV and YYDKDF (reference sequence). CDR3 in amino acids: CATSRGDRDPSYNEQFF. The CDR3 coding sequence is TGTGCCACCAGCAGAGGTGACAGAGACCCTTCCTACAATGAGCAGTTCTTC.

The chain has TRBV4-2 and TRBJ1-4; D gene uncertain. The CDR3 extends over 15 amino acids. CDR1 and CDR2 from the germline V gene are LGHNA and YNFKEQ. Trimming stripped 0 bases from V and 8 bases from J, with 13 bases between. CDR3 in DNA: TGTGCCAGCAGCCAAGATCGACAAGCAAGGGAAAAACTGTTTTTT. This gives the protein CASSQDRQAREKLFF.

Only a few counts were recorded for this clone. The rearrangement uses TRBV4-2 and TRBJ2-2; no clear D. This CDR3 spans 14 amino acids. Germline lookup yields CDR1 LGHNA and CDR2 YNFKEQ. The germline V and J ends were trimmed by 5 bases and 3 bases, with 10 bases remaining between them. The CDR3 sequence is CASSLGPDTGELFF. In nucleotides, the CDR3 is TGTGCCAGCAGCTTGGGCCCGGACACCGGGGAGCTGTTTTTT.